This T cell receptor (beta chain) appears in the sequencing data of a study of T cells after yellow fever vaccination. This clonotype was recorded at least ten times. Its antigen is still unknown. Study-wide points: A secondary response was less intense yet reached its peak sooner, at day 5 versus 15. There was a small share of clonotypes that showed up in both the CD4 and CD8 compartments. Detected again after the booster were most primary-vaccination clones, at 96% CD4 and around 91% CD8.

TCRdb processed the 5' RACE reads anew with MiXCR; each CDR3 protein has one entry. The sample shows hundreds of thousands of distinct CDR3 sequences, about a fifth of them seen only once. The germline CDR1 and CDR2 sequences are MNHEY and SVGAGI. The CDR3 covers 12 residues. The ends lost 6 bases at V and 4 bases at J; junction bases unmatched: 2. The chain uses TRBV6-5 and TRBJ2-7, with TRBD1 identical over 8 bases. The source material was PBMCs, sampled 15 days after the yellow fever booster vaccination. The receptor was derived from a man aged 25-40 years who received the YFV17D yellow fever vaccine. The CDR3 region has the DNA TGTGCCAGCAGACAGGGGGTTTACGAGCAGTACTTC. Its translation: CASRQGVYEQYF.